The 19 T cell receptor beta chains reported below all come from one sample, sequenced in a study of blood T cell repertoires in COVID-19. Clones were read by immunoSEQ multiplex PCR, and TCRdb kept only the in-frame ones, dropping some. This repertoire shows roughly 300,000 clones, less than 85% found once; its top ten account for over 1.3%. Sequencing was done on a sample of peripheral blood. The receptor source for this set is a human donor with COVID-19, enrolled during active disease. The donor label of this sample is uncertain.

The chain combines TRBV29-1 with TRBJ1-4; 7 bases fit TRBD1. The germline V gene encodes CDR1 SQVTM and CDR2 ANQGSEA. With 4 bases clipped from V and 7 bases from J, the junction kept 6 bases outside the gene matches. This CDR3 is built from 13 residues. The CDR3: CSVALTGTEKLFF. CDR3 nucleotides: TGCAGCGTTGCTCTGACAGGGACTGAAAAACTGTTTTTT.

As DNA, the CDR3 is TGTGCCACCAGCCGACTAGCGGGAAACACCGGGGAGCTGTTTTTT. Translation gives CATSRLAGNTGELFF. This chain connects TRBV15 to TRBJ2-2; the match to TRBD2 covers 11 bases. This CDR3 spans 15 amino acids. Germline CDR1 and CDR2: LNHNV and YYDKDF (reference sequence). V shed 5 bases, J shed 2 bases, and the junction held 1 base outside the gene matches.

The rearrangement links TRBV28 to TRBJ1-5; D gene uncertain. The CDR3 runs to 15 residues. The V end was cut by 2 bases, the J end by 3 bases, with 11 bases between. CDR1 is MDHEN and CDR2 is SYDVKM in the germline V gene. The CDR3 here is CASSLIQVINQPQHF. CDR3 nucleotides: TGTGCCAGCAGTTTAATCCAGGTCATCAATCAGCCCCAGCATTTT.

The chain joins TRBV27 to TRBJ2-7; the match to TRBD1 covers 8 bases. The germline V gene encodes CDR1 MNHEY and CDR2 SMNVEV (reference sequence). CDR3 length: 17 residues. After removal of 2 bases from V and 7 bases from J, the junction contained 16 bases not matched to a gene. Written as DNA, the CDR3 is TGTGCCAGCAGTTTAACATCGACCGGCTCCCGGACAGGGGAGCAGTACTTC. It specifies CASSLTSTGSRTGEQYF.

This chain connects TRBV27 to TRBJ2-2; 11 bases agree with TRBD2. In germline, CDR1 is MNHEY, CDR2 SMNVEV (reference sequence). The length of the CDR3 is 17 residues. Trimming removed 4 bases from V and 5 bases from J; junction bases left unmatched: 9. The CDR3 coding sequence is TGTGCCAGCAGTTCTGGTAGCGGGAGGGTCGGGACCGGGGAGCTGTTTTTT. Its protein is CASSSGSGRVGTGELFF.

This clone has a handful of counts. The same CDR3 arises from other DNA sequences in this sample as well. The chain has TRBV20-1 and TRBJ2-7; no clear D gene. V gave up 3 bases and J gave up 0 bases, with 3 bases separating them. Germline V lookup: CDR1 DFQATT, CDR2 SNEGSKA (reference sequence). The CDR3 is 11 residues long. CDR3 in amino acids: CSARSSYEQYF. The CDR3 DNA reads as TGCAGTGCTAGGAGCTCCTACGAGCAGTACTTC.

The chain is built from TRBV18 and TRBJ1-5; TRBD1 agrees at 11 bases. The CDR3 length is 16 residues. V trimming: 3 bases; J trimming: 6 bases; junction bases outside the gene matches: 7. Per germline, CDR1 KGHSH and CDR2 LQKENI. The CDR3 protein is CASSPAGQGAGQPQHF. The DNA of the CDR3 is TGTGCCAGCTCACCCGCAGGACAGGGGGCGGGTCAGCCCCAGCATTTT.

The rearrangement links TRBV6-5 to TRBJ1-4; 7 bases match TRBD1. The CDR3 sequence is 12 residues long. Germline assignment: CDR1 MNHEY and CDR2 SVGAGI. The ends lost 8 bases at V and 8 bases at J; junction bases unmatched: 5. The CDR3, as DNA: TGTGCCAGCGCCAGGGGGTGGGAAAAACTGTTTTTT. Its translation is CASARGWEKLFF.

The V and J genes are TRBV3-1 (or the pseudogene TRBV3-2) and TRBJ2-1; 8 bases match TRBD2. Germline V gene lookup returns CDR1 LGHDT and CDR2 YNNKEL (reference sequence). Unmatched junction bases numbered 8, after V lost 3 bases and J lost 4 bases. The CDR3 runs 16 residues. CDR3 sequence reads: CASSHLRTSQYNEQFF. The CDR3 coding sequence is TGTGCCAGCAGCCACCTACGGACTAGCCAATACAATGAGCAGTTCTTC.

This chain links TRBV28 with TRBJ1-2; D uncertain. Deletions cut 7 bases from V and 5 bases from J, with 20 bases between. Germline loops: CDR1 MDHEN, CDR2 SYDVKM. There are 15 residues in the CDR3. For the CDR3, the DNA is TGTGCCAGCACCACTCCTGCGGGCACCTCTTATGGCTACACCTTC. Translating gives CASTTPAGTSYGYTF.

V gene TRBV5-1 combines with J gene TRBJ1-2; a weak D match, TRBD1 (6 bases). The V and J ends lost 0 bases and 5 bases respectively, with 11 bases between them. The CDR3 runs to 14 residues. Germline V gene lookup returns CDR1 SGHRS and CDR2 YFSETQ. CDR3 DNA: TGCGCCAGCAGCTTGGAACAGGGCCAGTATGGCTACACCTTC. It is translated as CASSLEQGQYGYTF.

The chain has TRBV19 and TRBJ2-1, with TRBD2 identical over 10 bases. CDR3 length: 18 residues. Germline lookup yields CDR1 LNHDA and CDR2 SQIVND (reference sequence). V lost 6 bases to trimming and J lost 4 bases; unmatched junction nucleotides: 15. CDR3 in DNA: TGTGCCAGTAGATATCGGGTCGGACTAGCGGATCAATACAATGAGCAGTTCTTC. This translates into CASRYRVGLADQYNEQFF.

This clone came up once. J is TRBJ2-2 and V is TRBV6-5, with D possibly matching TRBD1 (5 bases). Per the germline V gene, CDR1 is MNHEY and CDR2 is SVGAGI. Between the trimmed V and J ends, which lost 10 bases and 0 bases, there was a span of 9 bases. CDR3 size: 13 residues. The CDR3 is CATGLSNTGELFF. CDR3 coding DNA: TGTGCCACAGGGTTATCGAACACCGGGGAGCTGTTTTTT.

V usage is TRBV7-2 and J usage is TRBJ1-3; no firm D call. The CDR3 has 16 residues. V lost 0 bases and J 0 bases, leaving 9 bases between the germline ends. Germline lookup yields CDR1 SGHTA and CDR2 FQGNSA. The CDR3 here is CASSLAVLSSGNTIYF. Written as DNA, the CDR3 is TGTGCCAGCAGCTTAGCAGTCCTGAGCTCTGGAAACACCATATATTTT.

V usage is TRBV5-1 and J usage is TRBJ2-3, with 9 bases that match TRBD1. The CDR3 length is 12 residues. The V and J ends lost 4 bases and 10 bases, in that order; junction bases with no gene match: 4. Germline V lookup: CDR1 SGHRS, CDR2 YFSETQ. CDR3 residues: CASSVDRGPQYF. The CDR3 DNA is TGCGCCAGCAGCGTGGACAGGGGACCGCAGTATTTT.

The chain carries TRBV5-1 and TRBJ2-3, with D possibly TRBD2 on 5 matching bases. The ends were cut back, 1 base at V and 3 bases at J, with 15 bases in the middle. The CDR3 consists of 16 residues. CDR1 is SGHRS, CDR2 YFSETQ, per germline. In nucleotides, the CDR3 is TGCGCCAGCAGCTTGAGGGCGGGCCCCGCTACAGATACGCAGTATTTT. It encodes CASSLRAGPATDTQYF.

A single count supports this clone. This chain joins TRBV6-4 and TRBJ1-4; D remains ambiguous. This CDR3 spans 15 amino acids. The germline V gene has CDR1 MRHNA and CDR2 SNTAGT. The V gene lost 0 bases and the J gene lost 8 bases, with 13 bases spanning the gap. CDR3 in DNA: TGTGCCAGCAGTGACTCGACGCCAGGAAGAGAAAAACTGTTTTTT. Encoded protein: CASSDSTPGREKLFF.

The chain combines TRBV27 with TRBJ1-4, with 8 bases lining up with TRBD1. Germline V CDR1 and CDR2: MNHEY, SMNVEV (reference sequence). V dropped 2 bases and J dropped 3; count of bases not matched to a gene: 8. This CDR3 spans 17 amino acids. CDR3 sequence: CASSLGTGGAANEKLFF. CDR3 bases: TGTGCCAGCAGTTTAGGCACAGGGGGTGCGGCTAATGAAAAACTGTTTTTT.

This clone was seen once. The chain couples TRBV28 to TRBJ1-2; 9 bases match TRBD1. This CDR3 comprises 15 residues. Germline trimming cut 4 bases from V and 7 bases from J; bases unmatched to any gene: 10. CDR1 is MDHEN and CDR2 is SYDVKM in the germline V gene. For the CDR3, the DNA is TGTGCCAGCAGTTCCGGGACAGGGACACTGACTGGCTACACCTTC. Its translation is CASSSGTGTLTGYTF.